This T cell receptor (beta chain) was captured in a study of cytomegalovirus exposure and HLA in healthy donors. The CDR3 covers 16 residues. The ends were cut back, 6 bases at V and 0 bases at J, with 15 bases in the middle. CDR1 and CDR2 from the germline V gene are SEHNR and FQNEAQ (reference sequence). This clone was seen once. Measured with immunoSEQ multiplex PCR; TCRdb has only the in-frame clones, and not every one. Found here are roughly 150,000 clones, 90% to 97% of them singletons; the top ten hold roughly 1%. This chain connects TRBV7-9 to TRBJ2-1, with D possibly TRBD1 on 5 matching bases. This receptor was taken from a young woman in good health and CMV-seronegative. The specimen sequenced was PBMCs. The CDR3 spells CASRTALSSSYNEQFF. CDR3 coding DNA: TGTGCCAGCAGGACAGCCCTTTCGAGCTCCTACAATGAGCAGTTCTTC.